Presented here are 27 T cell receptor beta chains from one specimen sequenced in a study of CD8+ T cells in alopecia areata (dated by TCRdb to the late 2010s). Receptors were amplified or captured by the immunoSEQ multiplex PCR assay. For TCR sequencing, RNA was extracted from every sample and reverse transcribed into cDNA to serve as template. The immuneACCESS repertoire file appears here via TCRdb, limited to in-frame rearrangements. These files lack a portion of the clones; in checked studies, under half of the deficit traces to unresolved V genes, and the cause of the others is not known. This sample is represented by more than 150,000 clones; approximately 51% of them were singletons. Over 9.5% of the sample belongs to the ten largest clones. The sample's treatment or condition label, decoded: oral pan-JAK inhibitor, 5-10 mg twice daily. Sample: CD8+ T cells sorted from blood, taken around week 54, from a patient treated with tofacitinib. Receptors were obtained from a human donor with alopecia areata.

This chain links TRBV5-1 with TRBJ1-2; no firm D call. The V end was cut by 1 base, the J end by 6 bases, with 7 bases between. The germline V gene encodes CDR1 SGHRS and CDR2 YFSETQ. CDR3 length: 12 residues. The CDR3 loop reads CASSLKGNGYTF. The CDR3 DNA reads as TGCGCCAGCAGCTTGAAAGGGAATGGCTACACCTTC.

There are a few counts of this clone. The same CDR3 is also encoded by other DNA sequences in this sample. The chain couples TRBV25-1 to TRBJ1-6; no definite D call. The germline V and J ends were trimmed by 2 bases and 0 bases, with 8 bases remaining between them. Germline V gene lookup returns CDR1 MGHDK and CDR2 SYGVNS. This CDR3 comprises 16 residues. For the CDR3, the DNA is TGTGCCAGCAGTGAACGGACGCACTCCTATAATTCACCCCTCCACTTT. Its translation is CASSERTHSYNSPLHF.

This clone has just a few counts. The chain links TRBV27 to TRBJ1-1; 8 nucleotides match TRBD1. This CDR3 comprises 13 residues. Germline lookup yields CDR1 MNHEY and CDR2 SMNVEV (reference sequence). V lost 5 bases to trimming and J lost 3 bases; unmatched junction nucleotides: 2. The CDR3 loop reads CASSPTGDTEAFF. CDR3 nucleotide sequence: TGTGCCAGCAGTCCGACAGGGGACACTGAAGCTTTCTTT.

This clone has only one observation. This rearrangement joins TRBV9 to TRBJ1-2; 7 bases are a match to TRBD1. Germline-derived CDR1 and CDR2 are SGDLS and YYNGEE. The CDR3 has 15 residues. V gave up 3 bases and J gave up 5 bases; unmatched junction bases: 10. The CDR3 DNA reads TGTGCCAGCAGCGCCCTGGGAGGGGGCGTTTATGGCTACACCTTC. This sequence encodes CASSALGGGVYGYTF.

This rearrangement joins TRBV7-9 to TRBJ2-7; maybe TRBD1 (5 bases). V lost 1 base and J lost 1, with 8 bases in between. Germline values: CDR1 SEHNR, CDR2 FQNEAQ (reference sequence). The CDR3 covers 14 residues. The CDR3 nucleotides read TGTGCCAGCAGCTTAGACTACAGGTCCTACGAGCAGTACTTC. Translating gives CASSLDYRSYEQYF.

This sequence joins TRBV4-3 and TRBJ2-7; a possible D gene is TRBD2 (6 bases). Between the trimmed V and J ends, which lost 3 bases and 5 bases, there was a span of 14 bases. The CDR3 has 14 residues. Germline loops: CDR1 LGHNA, CDR2 YSLEER. CDR3 sequence reads: CASSHTGTGHEQYF. The CDR3 bases are TGCGCCAGCAGCCATACCGGGACTGGGCACGAGCAGTACTTC.

The V gene is TRBV15, the J gene TRBJ2-5; D may correspond to TRBD1 or TRBD2 (6 bases each). The V gene lost 5 bases and the J gene lost 5 bases, with 18 bases spanning the gap. The CDR3 consists of 15 residues. Per the germline V gene, CDR1 is LNHNV and CDR2 is YYDKDF (reference sequence). The CDR3 spells CATSSLMGGGETQYF. In nucleotides, the CDR3 is TGTGCCACCAGCTCCCTGATGGGGGGCGGCGAGACCCAGTACTTC.

The J gene is TRBJ2-1, the V gene TRBV2; D ambiguous. The V gene's germline CDR1 is SNHLY and CDR2 FYNNEI. V gave up 6 bases and J gave up 13 bases, with 22 bases separating them. This CDR3 has 14 amino acids. CDR3 loop: CASRATGYEETQFF. The CDR3 DNA follows: TGTGCCAGCAGGGCCACTGGATACGAAGAGACCCAGTTCTTC.

This chain uses TRBV5-1 with TRBJ1-1; possible D gene TRBD1, 5 bases. V lost 1 base, J lost 3 bases, and 16 bases lay in between. The V gene's germline CDR1 is SGHRS and CDR2 YFSETQ. This CDR3 contains 16 residues. CDR3: CASSLQLRGRDTEAFF. The CDR3 region has the DNA TGCGCCAGCAGCTTGCAGCTTCGGGGACGCGACACTGAAGCTTTCTTT.

This chain links TRBV5-1 with TRBJ2-7; TRBD1 aligns across 7 bases. The ends lost 5 bases at V and 1 base at J; junction bases unmatched: 9. Germline-derived CDR1 and CDR2 are SGHRS and YFSETQ. The CDR3 loop spans 15 amino acids. The CDR3 DNA follows: TGCGCCAGCAGTTACCGGGACAGACCATCCTACGAGCAGTACTTC. It translates to CASSYRDRPSYEQYF.

In this sample, this clone turned up a few times. J is TRBJ1-5 and V is TRBV4-2, with D possibly being TRBD1 (6 bases). The CDR3 contains 15 residues. From germline, CDR1 is LGHNA and CDR2 YNFKEQ. Trimming took off 1 base at V and 0 bases at J, with 7 bases between the two ends. As DNA, the CDR3 is TGTGCCAGCAGCCAAGGGACAGATAGCAATCAGCCCCAGCATTTT. This encodes CASSQGTDSNQPQHF.

V is TRBV2 and J is TRBJ1-5; the D is unclear. CDR1 is SNHLY, CDR2 FYNNEI, per germline. The CDR3 sequence is 14 residues long. Trimming removed 1 base from V and 6 bases from J, with 10 bases in between. The DNA of the CDR3 is TGTGCCAGCAGTGAAGTGGGTTGGGGTCAGCCCCAGCATTTT. Protein sequence: CASSEVGWGQPQHF.

This clone has just a few counts. This chain uses TRBV27 with TRBJ2-4; the match to TRBD1 covers 9 bases. The J segment lost 6 bases and the V segment lost 3 bases, leaving 3 bases of the junction unmatched. The germline gives CDR1 MNHEY, CDR2 SMNVEV (reference sequence). The CDR3 contains 14 residues. The CDR3 is CASSFGTGRNIQYF. CDR3 nucleotide sequence: TGTGCCAGCAGTTTCGGGACAGGGAGAAACATTCAGTACTTC.

This clone occurred a few times. The chain links TRBV27 to TRBJ2-7; possible D gene TRBD1, 5 bases. V lost 2 bases, J lost 3 bases, and 11 bases lay in between. CDR1 and CDR2 (germline): MNHEY, SMNVEV (reference sequence). The CDR3 length is 14 residues. The DNA of the CDR3 is TGTGCCAGCAGTTTAGGGCAGGGTGGCTACGAGCAGTACTTC. It yields the protein CASSLGQGGYEQYF.

This clone was seen once. The rearrangement links TRBV27 to TRBJ2-3; D unresolved. The germline V and J ends were trimmed by 4 bases and 1 base, with 6 bases remaining between them. The CDR3 consists of 13 residues. Germline values: CDR1 MNHEY, CDR2 SMNVEV (reference sequence). CDR3 sequence reads: CASSSPRTDTQYF. The CDR3 DNA reads as TGTGCCAGCAGTTCCCCTCGCACAGATACGCAGTATTTT.

The chain has TRBV7-2 and TRBJ2-5; D is undetermined. V was cut by 1 base and J by 1 base, with 7 bases left in between. The CDR3 consists of 14 residues. CDR1 and CDR2 (germline): SGHTA, FQGNSA. The CDR3 here is CASSLVTAQETQYF. CDR3 sequence (DNA): TGTGCCAGCAGCTTAGTAACGGCCCAAGAGACCCAGTACTTC. The variable domain in full, with the rest retrieved from reference TRBV7-2 and TRBJ2-5, is GAGVSQSPSNKVTEKGKDVELRCDPISGHTALYWYRQSLGQGLEFLIYFQGNSAPDKSGLPSDRFSAERTGGSVSTLTIQRTQQEDSAVYLCASSLVTAQETQYFGPGTRLLVL.

In the case of this clone: This CDR3 is also generated by other DNA sequences in the sample. The genes are TRBV29-1 and TRBJ2-1; D is undetermined. Germline V gives CDR1 SQVTM, CDR2 ANQGSEA. The CDR3 extends over 12 amino acids. Deletions cut 4 bases from V and 1 base from J, with 5 bases between. In nucleotides, the CDR3 is TGCAGCGTTGCCCGGTCCTACAATGAGCAGTTCTTC. Translated: CSVARSYNEQFF.

This sequence joins TRBV2 and TRBJ1-2; D gene unclear. This CDR3 contains 13 residues. The germline V gene has CDR1 SNHLY and CDR2 FYNNEI. V lost 10 bases and J 2 bases, leaving 14 bases between the germline ends. The CDR3 DNA follows: TGTGCCAAACCAAGGGAGGACAACTATGGCTACACCTTC. This encodes CAKPREDNYGYTF.

This clone was counted between two and nine times. The chain recombines TRBV19 with TRBJ2-6; 7 positions agree with TRBD1. The germline CDR1 and CDR2 sequences are LNHDA and SQIVND (reference sequence). Trimming at V came to 7 bases and at J to 0 bases, leaving 9 bases not matched to a gene. The CDR3 is 17 amino acids. CDR3 in DNA: TGTGCCAGTAATCGAGGGACAGATAGCTCTGGGGCCAACGTCCTGACTTTC. It codes for CASNRGTDSSGANVLTF.

The V gene is TRBV25-1, the J gene TRBJ1-6; D remains unclear. Looked up from germline, CDR1 is MGHDK and CDR2 is SYGVNS. Between the trimmed V and J ends, which lost 6 bases and 7 bases, there was a span of 16 bases. The CDR3 length is 15 residues. This CDR3 is CASRADPGPNSPLHF. In DNA, the CDR3 is TGTGCCAGCAGGGCGGACCCGGGCCCAAATTCACCCCTCCACTTT.

This chain links TRBV7-2 with TRBJ1-3; tentatively, D is TRBD1 (6 bases). V lost 8 bases, J lost 1 base, and 12 bases lay in between. CDR1 and CDR2 (germline): SGHTA, FQGNSA. The CDR3 is made up of 14 amino acids. CDR3 protein: CASVPQGSGNTIYF. The DNA of the CDR3 is TGTGCCAGCGTCCCCCAGGGGTCTGGAAACACCATATATTTT.

There are a few counts of this clone. The chain recombines TRBV29-1 with TRBJ2-5; D unresolved. From germline, CDR1 is SQVTM and CDR2 ANQGSEA. This CDR3 is 13 amino acids long. V gave up 4 bases and J gave up 5 bases, with 14 bases separating them. CDR3 nucleotide sequence: TGCAGCGTTGGACTCATATTCATGGAGACCCAGTACTTC. Its translation is CSVGLIFMETQYF.

This chain joins TRBV11-2 and TRBJ1-6; 7 nucleotides agree with TRBD1. CDR3 length equals 14 residues. The germline gives CDR1 SGHAT, CDR2 FQNNGV. The ends lost 1 base at V and 6 bases at J; junction bases unmatched: 0. The CDR3 loop is CASSLGQGNSPLHF. The CDR3 region has the DNA TGTGCCAGCAGCTTAGGACAGGGTAATTCACCCCTCCACTTT.

This rearrangement joins TRBV2 to TRBJ2-1; TRBD1 aligns across 7 bases. J was trimmed by 3 bases and V by 2 bases; bases with no gene match: 7. Germline V lookup: CDR1 SNHLY, CDR2 FYNNEI. This CDR3 contains 16 residues. The CDR3 nucleotides read TGTGCCAGCAGTGAATCTGAGGGGGCCGGCTACAATGAGCAGTTCTTC. It translates to CASSESEGAGYNEQFF.

The gene calls are TRBV30 and TRBJ1-2; the D gene is possibly TRBD1 (6 bases). Germline V gene data show CDR1 as GTSNPN and CDR2 as SVGIG (reference sequence). Trimming removed 7 bases from V and 4 bases from J, with 10 bases in between. This CDR3 has 11 amino acids. The CDR3 here is CAFTGFYGYTF. DNA for the CDR3: TGTGCCTTTACAGGGTTCTATGGCTACACCTTC. Filled out from reference TRBV30 and TRBJ1-2, the complete variable domain reads SQTIHQWPATLVQPVGSPLSLECTVEGTSNPNLYWYRQAAGRGLQLLFYSVGIGQISSEVPQNLSASRPQDRQFILSSKKLLLSDSGFYLCAFTGFYGYTFGSGTRLTVV.

The chain couples TRBV27 to TRBJ2-1; D possibly matches TRBD1 or TRBD2 (5 bases each). Germline V gene lookup returns CDR1 MNHEY and CDR2 SMNVEV (reference sequence). Deletions cut 5 bases from V and 5 bases from J, with 22 bases between. This CDR3 is 17 amino acids long. CDR3 DNA: TGTGCCAGCAGTCCACCATCCGGGACGGAGTTCCACAATGAGCAGTTCTTC. Translating gives CASSPPSGTEFHNEQFF.

The rearrangement links TRBV13 to TRBJ2-1; a weak D match, TRBD1 (6 bases). The CDR3 covers 13 residues. Trimming pared 3 bases from V and 8 bases from J, leaving 11 bases between. Germline CDR1 reads PRHDT; CDR2 reads FYEKMQ (reference sequence). CDR3 region: CASSFEGEDEQFF. The CDR3 nucleotides read TGTGCCAGCAGCTTCGAGGGGGAAGATGAGCAGTTCTTC.